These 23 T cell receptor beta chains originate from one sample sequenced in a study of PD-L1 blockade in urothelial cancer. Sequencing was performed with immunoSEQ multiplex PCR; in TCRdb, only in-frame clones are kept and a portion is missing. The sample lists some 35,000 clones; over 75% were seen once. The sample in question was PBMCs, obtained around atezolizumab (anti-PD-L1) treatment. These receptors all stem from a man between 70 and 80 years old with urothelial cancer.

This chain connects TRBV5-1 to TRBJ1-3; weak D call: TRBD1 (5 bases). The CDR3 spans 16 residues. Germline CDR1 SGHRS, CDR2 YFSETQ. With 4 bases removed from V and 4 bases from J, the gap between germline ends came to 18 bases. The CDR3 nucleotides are TGCGCCAGCAGCGGGAGGGGACCTCAAGAGGGAAACACCATATATTTT. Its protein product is CASSGRGPQEGNTIYF.

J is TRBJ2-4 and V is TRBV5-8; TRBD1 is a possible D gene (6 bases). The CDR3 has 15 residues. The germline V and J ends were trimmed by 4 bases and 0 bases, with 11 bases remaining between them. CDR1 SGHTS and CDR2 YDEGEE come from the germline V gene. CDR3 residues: CASSAGQRAKNIQYF. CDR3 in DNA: TGTGCCAGCAGCGCAGGACAGCGAGCCAAAAACATTCAGTACTTC. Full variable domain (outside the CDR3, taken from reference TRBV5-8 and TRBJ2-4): EAGVTQSPTHLIKTRGQQATLRCSPISGHTSVYWYQQALGLGLQFLLWYDEGEERNRGNFPPRFSGRQFPNYSSELNVNALELEDSALYLCASSAGQRAKNIQYFGAGTRLSVL.

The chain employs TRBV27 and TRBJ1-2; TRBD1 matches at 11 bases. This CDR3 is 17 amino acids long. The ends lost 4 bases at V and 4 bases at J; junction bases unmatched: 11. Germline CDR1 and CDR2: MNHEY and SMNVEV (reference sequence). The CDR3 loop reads CASSSTGQGAPSYGYTF. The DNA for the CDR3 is TGTGCCAGCAGTTCGACAGGACAGGGGGCCCCGAGCTATGGCTACACCTTC.

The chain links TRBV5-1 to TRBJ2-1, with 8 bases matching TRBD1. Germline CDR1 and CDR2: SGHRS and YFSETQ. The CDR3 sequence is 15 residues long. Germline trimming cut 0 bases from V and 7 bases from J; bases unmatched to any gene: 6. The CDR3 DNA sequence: TGCGCCAGCAGCTTGGACGGACAGGGACATAATGAGCAGTTCTTC. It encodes CASSLDGQGHNEQFF.

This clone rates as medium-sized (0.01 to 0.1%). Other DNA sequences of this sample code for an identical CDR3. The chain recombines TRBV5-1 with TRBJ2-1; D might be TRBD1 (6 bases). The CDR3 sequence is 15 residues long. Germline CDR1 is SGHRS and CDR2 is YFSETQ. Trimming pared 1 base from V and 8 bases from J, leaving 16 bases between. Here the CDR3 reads CASSLFQGSRDEQFF. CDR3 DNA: TGCGCCAGCAGCTTGTTCCAGGGGTCCAGGGATGAGCAGTTCTTC.

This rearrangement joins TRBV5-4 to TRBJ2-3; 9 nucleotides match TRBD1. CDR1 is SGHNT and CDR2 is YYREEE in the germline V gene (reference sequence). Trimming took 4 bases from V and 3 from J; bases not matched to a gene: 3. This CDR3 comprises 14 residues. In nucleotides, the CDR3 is TGTGCCAGCAGCCCGGGACAGGGAACAGATACGCAGTATTTT. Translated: CASSPGQGTDTQYF.

The CDR3 nucleotides are TGCGCCAGCAGCTTGGTAGCGGGAGGGCCAGGGAATGAGCAGTTCTTC. This sequence encodes CASSLVAGGPGNEQFF. The rearrangement uses TRBV5-1 and TRBJ2-1; 11 bases agree with TRBD2. The ends lost 0 bases at V and 7 bases at J; junction bases unmatched: 6. The CDR3 runs 16 residues. Germline V CDR1 and CDR2: SGHRS, YFSETQ.

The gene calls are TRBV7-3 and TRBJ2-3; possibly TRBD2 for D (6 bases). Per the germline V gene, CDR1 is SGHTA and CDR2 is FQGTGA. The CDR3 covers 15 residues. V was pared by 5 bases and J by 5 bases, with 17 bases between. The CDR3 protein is CASSPRGGDLDTQYF. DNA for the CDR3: TGTGCCAGCAGCCCGCGGGGAGGTGACTTAGATACGCAGTATTTT.

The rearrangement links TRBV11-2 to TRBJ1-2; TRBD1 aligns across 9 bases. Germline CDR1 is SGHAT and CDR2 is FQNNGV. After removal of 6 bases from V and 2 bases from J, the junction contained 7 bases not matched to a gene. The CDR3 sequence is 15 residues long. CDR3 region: CASRRPGQGNYGYTF. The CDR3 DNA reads TGTGCCAGCAGAAGACCGGGACAGGGCAACTATGGCTACACCTTC.

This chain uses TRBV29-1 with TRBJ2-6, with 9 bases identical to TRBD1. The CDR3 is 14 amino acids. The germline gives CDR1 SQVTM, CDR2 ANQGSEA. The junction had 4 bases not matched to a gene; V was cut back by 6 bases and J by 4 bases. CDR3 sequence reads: CSVQGAGGANVLTF. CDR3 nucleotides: TGCAGCGTACAGGGGGCGGGCGGGGCCAACGTCCTGACTTTC.

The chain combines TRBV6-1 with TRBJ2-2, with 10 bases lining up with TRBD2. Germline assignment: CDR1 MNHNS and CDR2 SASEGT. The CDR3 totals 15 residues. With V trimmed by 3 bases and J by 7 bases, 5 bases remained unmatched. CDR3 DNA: TGTGCCAGCAGTGATCTAGCGGGAGCTCTCGGGGAGCTGTTTTTT. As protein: CASSDLAGALGELFF.

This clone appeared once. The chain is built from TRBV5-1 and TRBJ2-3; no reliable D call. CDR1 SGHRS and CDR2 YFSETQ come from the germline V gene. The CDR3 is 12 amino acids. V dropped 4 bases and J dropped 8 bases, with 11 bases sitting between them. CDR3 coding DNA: TGCGCCAGCAGCCTGGACCACGGTACGCAGTATTTT. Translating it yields CASSLDHGTQYF.

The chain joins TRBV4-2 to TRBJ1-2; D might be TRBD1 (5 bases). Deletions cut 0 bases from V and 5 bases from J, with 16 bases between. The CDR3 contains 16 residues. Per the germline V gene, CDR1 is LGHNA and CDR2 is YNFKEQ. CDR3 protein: CASSQEGSGAMYGYTF. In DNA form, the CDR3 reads TGTGCCAGCAGCCAAGAAGGGTCTGGGGCTATGTATGGCTACACCTTC.

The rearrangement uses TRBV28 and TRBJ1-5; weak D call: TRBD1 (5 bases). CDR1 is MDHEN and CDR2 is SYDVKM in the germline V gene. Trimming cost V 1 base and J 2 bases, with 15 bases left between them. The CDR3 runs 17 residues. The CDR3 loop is CASSLSFLGGGNQPQHF. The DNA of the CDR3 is TGTGCCAGCAGTTTATCTTTCCTCGGAGGGGGCAATCAGCCCCAGCATTTT.

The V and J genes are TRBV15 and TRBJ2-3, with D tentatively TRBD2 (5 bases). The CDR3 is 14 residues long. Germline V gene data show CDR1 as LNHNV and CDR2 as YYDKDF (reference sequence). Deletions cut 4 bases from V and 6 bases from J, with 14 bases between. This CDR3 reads CATSTDSEGDTQYF. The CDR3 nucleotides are TGTGCCACCAGCACGGACTCAGAAGGGGATACGCAGTATTTT. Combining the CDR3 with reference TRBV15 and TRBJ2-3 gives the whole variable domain DAMVIQNPRYQVTQFGKPVTLSCSQTLNHNVMYWYQQKSSQAPKLLFHYYDKDFNNEADTPDNFQSRRPNTSFCFLDIRSPGLGDTAMYLCATSTDSEGDTQYFGPGTRLTVL.

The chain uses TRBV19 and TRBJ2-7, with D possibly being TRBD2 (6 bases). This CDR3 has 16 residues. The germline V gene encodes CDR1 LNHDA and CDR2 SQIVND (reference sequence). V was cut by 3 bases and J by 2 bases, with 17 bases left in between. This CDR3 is CASSIGGSRGTYEQYF. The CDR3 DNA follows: TGTGCCAGTAGTATTGGAGGGTCAAGGGGCACCTACGAGCAGTACTTC.

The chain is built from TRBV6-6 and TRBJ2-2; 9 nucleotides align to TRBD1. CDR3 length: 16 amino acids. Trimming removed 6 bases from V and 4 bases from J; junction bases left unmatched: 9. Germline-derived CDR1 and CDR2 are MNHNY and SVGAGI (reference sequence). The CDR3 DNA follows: TGTGCCAGCAGCCCCGCCCGACAGGGGGGCACCGGGGAGCTGTTTTTT. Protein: CASSPARQGGTGELFF.

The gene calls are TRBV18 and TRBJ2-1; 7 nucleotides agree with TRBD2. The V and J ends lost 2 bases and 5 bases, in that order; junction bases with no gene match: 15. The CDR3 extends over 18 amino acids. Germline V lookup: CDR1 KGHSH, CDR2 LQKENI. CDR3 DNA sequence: TGTGCCAGCTCACCAAGAGGACTAGGGAACCTTATCGACAATGAGCAGTTCTTC. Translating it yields CASSPRGLGNLIDNEQFF.

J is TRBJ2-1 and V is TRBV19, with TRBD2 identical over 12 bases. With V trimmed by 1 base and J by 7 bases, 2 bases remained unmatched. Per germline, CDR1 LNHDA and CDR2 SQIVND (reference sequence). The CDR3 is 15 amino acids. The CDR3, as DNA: TGTGCCAGTAGTATAGTTCTAGCGGGAGGGAATGAGCAGTTCTTC. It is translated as CASSIVLAGGNEQFF.

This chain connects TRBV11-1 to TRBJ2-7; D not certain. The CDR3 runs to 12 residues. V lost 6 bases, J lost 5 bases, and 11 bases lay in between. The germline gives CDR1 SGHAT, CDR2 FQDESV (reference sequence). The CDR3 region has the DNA TGTGCCAGCAGTTATAACAGTAACGAGCAGTACTTC. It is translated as CASSYNSNEQYF.

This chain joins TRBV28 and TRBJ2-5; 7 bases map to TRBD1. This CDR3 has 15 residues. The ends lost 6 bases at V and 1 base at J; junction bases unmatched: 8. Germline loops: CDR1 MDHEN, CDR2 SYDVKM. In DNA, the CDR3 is TGTGCCAGCAGCCGTCTACAGGGGCCCCAAGAGACCCAGTACTTC. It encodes CASSRLQGPQETQYF.

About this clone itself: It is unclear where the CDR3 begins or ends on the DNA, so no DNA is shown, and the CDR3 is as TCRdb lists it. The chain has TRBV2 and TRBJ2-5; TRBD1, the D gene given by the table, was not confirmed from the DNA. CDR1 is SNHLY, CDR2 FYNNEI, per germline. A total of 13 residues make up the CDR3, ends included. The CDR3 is CAGSFLAQETQYF.

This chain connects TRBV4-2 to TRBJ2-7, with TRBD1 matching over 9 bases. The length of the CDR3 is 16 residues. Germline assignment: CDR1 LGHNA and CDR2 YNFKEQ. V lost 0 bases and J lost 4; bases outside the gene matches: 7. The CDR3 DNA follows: TGTGCCAGCAGCCAAGATGGGGACAGGGTTGGGTACGAGCAGTACTTC. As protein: CASSQDGDRVGYEQYF.